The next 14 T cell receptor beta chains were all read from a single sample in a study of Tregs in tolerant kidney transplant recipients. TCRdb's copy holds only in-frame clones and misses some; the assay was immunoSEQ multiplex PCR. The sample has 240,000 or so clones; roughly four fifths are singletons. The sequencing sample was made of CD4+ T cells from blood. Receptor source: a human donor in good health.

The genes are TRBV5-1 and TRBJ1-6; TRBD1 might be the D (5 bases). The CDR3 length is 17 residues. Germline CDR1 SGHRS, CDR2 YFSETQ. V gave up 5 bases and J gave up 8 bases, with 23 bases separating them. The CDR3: CASRFLPRGTEDSPLHF. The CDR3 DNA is TGCGCCAGCAGGTTTCTCCCCCGGGGGACGGAGGATTCACCCCTCCACTTT.

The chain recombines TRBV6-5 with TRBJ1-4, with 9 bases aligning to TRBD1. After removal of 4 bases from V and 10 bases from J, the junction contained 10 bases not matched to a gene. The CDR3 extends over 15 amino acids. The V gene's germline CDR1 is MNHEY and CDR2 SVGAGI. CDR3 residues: CASSSSWTGVAKLFF. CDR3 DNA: TGTGCCAGCAGTTCGTCCTGGACAGGGGTAGCAAAACTGTTTTTT.

The CDR3 is CASSLSRTGGFSTGELFF. The CDR3 nucleotides read TGTGCCAGCAGCTTAAGTCGAACAGGGGGTTTTAGCACCGGGGAGCTGTTTTTT. V gene TRBV11-3 combines with J gene TRBJ2-2, with 8 bases fitting TRBD1. This CDR3 has 18 residues. J was trimmed by 4 bases and V by 2 bases; bases with no gene match: 12. The germline CDR1 and CDR2 sequences are SGHNT and YENEEA.

The CDR3 sequence is CASSGDSQETQYF. The CDR3 coding sequence is TGCGCCAGCTCCGGGGACAGTCAAGAGACCCAGTACTTC. The V and J genes are TRBV5-1 and TRBJ2-5; TRBD1 matches at 7 bases. With 7 bases clipped from V and 2 bases from J, the junction kept 5 bases outside the gene matches. The germline gives CDR1 SGHRS, CDR2 YFSETQ. The CDR3 totals 13 residues. Full variable domain (rest looked up from reference TRBV5-1 and TRBJ2-5): KAGVTQTPRYLIKTRGQQVTLSCSPISGHRSVSWYQQTPGQGLQFLFEYFSETQRNKGNFPGRFSGRQFSNSRSEMNVSTLELGDSALYLCASSGDSQETQYFGPGTRLLVL.

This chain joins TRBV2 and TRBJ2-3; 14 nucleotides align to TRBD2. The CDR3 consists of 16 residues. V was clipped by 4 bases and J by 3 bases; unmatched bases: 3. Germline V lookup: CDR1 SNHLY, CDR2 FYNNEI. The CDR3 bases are TGTGCCAGCAGTGTGGGACTAGCGGGAGAGACAGATACGCAGTATTTT. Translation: CASSVGLAGETDTQYF.

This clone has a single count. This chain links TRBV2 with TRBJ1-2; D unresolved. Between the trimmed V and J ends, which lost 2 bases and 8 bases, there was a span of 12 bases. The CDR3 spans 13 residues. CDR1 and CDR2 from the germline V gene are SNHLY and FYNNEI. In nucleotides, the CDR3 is TGTGCCAGCAGTGAAAACCGACTATTAGGCTACACCTTC. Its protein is CASSENRLLGYTF.

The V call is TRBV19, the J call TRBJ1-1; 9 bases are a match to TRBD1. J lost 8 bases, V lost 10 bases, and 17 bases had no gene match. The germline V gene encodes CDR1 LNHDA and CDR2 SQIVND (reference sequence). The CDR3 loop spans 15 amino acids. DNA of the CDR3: TGTGCCATAAAAGACCCCGGGACAGGGTCTGGGGAAGCTTTCTTT. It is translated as CAIKDPGTGSGEAFF.

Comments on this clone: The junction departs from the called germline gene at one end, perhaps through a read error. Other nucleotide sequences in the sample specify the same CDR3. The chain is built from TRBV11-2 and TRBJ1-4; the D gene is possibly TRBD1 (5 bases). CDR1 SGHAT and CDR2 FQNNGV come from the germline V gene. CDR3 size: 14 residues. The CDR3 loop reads CASSRRQSNEKLFF. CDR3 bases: TGTGCCAGCAGCCGGCGACAGTCTAATGAAAAACTGTTCTTT.

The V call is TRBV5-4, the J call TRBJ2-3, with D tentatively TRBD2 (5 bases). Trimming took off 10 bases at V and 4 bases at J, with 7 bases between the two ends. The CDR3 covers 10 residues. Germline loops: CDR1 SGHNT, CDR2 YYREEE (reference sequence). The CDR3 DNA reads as TGTGCCTTCGGGGCAGATACGCAGTATTTT. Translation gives CAFGADTQYF. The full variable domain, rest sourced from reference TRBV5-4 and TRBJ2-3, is ETGVTQSPTHLIKTRGQQVTLRCSSQSGHNTVSWYQQALGQGPQFIFQYYREEENGRGNFPPRFSGLQFPNYSSELNVNALELDDSALYLCAFGADTQYFGPGTRLTVL.

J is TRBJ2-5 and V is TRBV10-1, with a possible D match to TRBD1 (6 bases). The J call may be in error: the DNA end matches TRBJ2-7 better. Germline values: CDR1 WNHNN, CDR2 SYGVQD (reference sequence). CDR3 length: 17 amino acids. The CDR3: CASSDYREFYGSYEQYF. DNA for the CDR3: TGCGCCAGCAGTGACTACAGGGAGTTTTACGGATCTTACGAGCAGTACTTC.

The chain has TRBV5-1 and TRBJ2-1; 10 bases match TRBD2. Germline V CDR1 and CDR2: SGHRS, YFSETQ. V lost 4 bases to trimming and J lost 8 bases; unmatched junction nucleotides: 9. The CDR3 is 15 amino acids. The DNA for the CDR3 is TGCGCCAGCAGCCCCGGCGGGACTAGCGTCGATGAGCAGTTCTTC. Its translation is CASSPGGTSVDEQFF.

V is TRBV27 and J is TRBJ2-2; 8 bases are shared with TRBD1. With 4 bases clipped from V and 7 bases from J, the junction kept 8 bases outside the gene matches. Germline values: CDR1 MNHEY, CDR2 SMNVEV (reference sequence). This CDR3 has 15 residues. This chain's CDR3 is CASSSPRQGSGELFF. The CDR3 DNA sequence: TGTGCCAGCAGTTCCCCTCGACAGGGGAGCGGGGAGCTGTTTTTT.

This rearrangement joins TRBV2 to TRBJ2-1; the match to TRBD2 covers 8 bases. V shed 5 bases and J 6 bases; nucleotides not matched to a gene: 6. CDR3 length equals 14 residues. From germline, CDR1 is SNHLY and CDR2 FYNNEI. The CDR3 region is CASSTSGDGNEQFF. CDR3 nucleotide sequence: TGTGCCAGCAGTACTAGCGGAGACGGCAATGAGCAGTTCTTC. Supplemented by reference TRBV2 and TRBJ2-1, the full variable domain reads EPEVTQTPSHQVTQMGQEVILRCVPISNHLYFYWYRQILGQKVEFLVSFYNNEISEKSEIFDDQFSVERPDGSNFTLKIRSTKLEDSAMYFCASSTSGDGNEQFFGPGTRLTVL.

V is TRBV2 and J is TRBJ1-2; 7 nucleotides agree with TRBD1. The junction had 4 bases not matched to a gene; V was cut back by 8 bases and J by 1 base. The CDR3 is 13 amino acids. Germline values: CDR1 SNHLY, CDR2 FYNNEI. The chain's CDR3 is CASLRDSNYGYTF. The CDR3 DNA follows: TGTGCCAGCCTCCGGGACAGTAACTATGGCTACACCTTC.